This TCR beta chain was observed in a study of neurological immune-mediated disorders. Points from the study as a whole: Private repertoires in all groups were suggested by the finding that expanded clones across subjects shared no CDR3 amino acid sequences. It was HTLV-1-associated myelopathy that showed the most TCR clonal expansion, while multiple sclerosis showed the least, falling below healthy controls.

This clonotype has a handful of counts. Its matching antigen is unknown. 5'RACE generated cDNA with 10-nucleotide random UMIs. TCRdb fed the 5' RACE reads into MiXCR, producing one record per CDR3 protein. The sample lists approximately 30,000 distinct CDR3 sequences; roughly 20% were seen once. V was trimmed by 0 bases and J by 1 base, leaving 9 bases between them. CDR1 and CDR2 from the germline V gene are LNHNV and YYDKDF (reference sequence). CDR3 length equals 15 residues. The sequenced material came from PBMCs. The J gene is TRBJ1-1, the V gene TRBV15, with unresolved D. The clonotype comes from a woman aged 55-69 years in good health. For the CDR3, the DNA is TGTGCCACCAGCAGAGATCACAGTCAGAACACTGAAGCTTTCTTT. This gives the protein CATSRDHSQNTEAFF. The full variable domain, in which reference TRBV15 and TRBJ1-1 provide the parts outside the CDR3, is DAMVIQNPRYQVTQFGKPVTLSCSQTLNHNVMYWYQQKSSQAPKLLFHYYDKDFNNEADTPDNFQSRRPNTSFCFLDIRSPGLGDTAMYLCATSRDHSQNTEAFFGQGTRLTVV.